One T cell receptor beta chain is described in this entry. The data derive from a study of blood T cell repertoires in COVID-19. At the level of the study: Acute and convalescent COVID-19 samples came from the United States, Italy and Spain. Sources were T cells, B-cell-depleted T cells, or PBMCs; the material itself was cDNA or gDNA.

Source study methods: Reference gene primers were amplified, and this amplification served to estimate nucleated cell counts. Using immunoSEQ multiplex PCR, the repertoire was profiled, and TCRdb retains in-frame clones only, with some absent. From that table come the V and J calls and clone size; the DNA was used to work out D and trimming. This sample has roughly 29,000 clones, with about two thirds found just once. This clonotype originated in a boy aged 2 to 10 with active or convalescent COVID-19. The material sequenced was peripheral blood.

CDR3 DNA sequence: TGTGCCAGCAGTCGGGACAGGAGGAACGAGCAGTACTTC. Translating gives CASSRDRRNEQYF. The rearrangement links TRBV14 to TRBJ2-7; 8 bases are shared with TRBD1. The CDR3 totals 13 residues. Germline CDR1 is SGHDN and CDR2 is FVKESK. With 6 bases clipped from V and 5 bases from J, the junction kept 6 bases outside the gene matches.